The rows below give T cell receptor beta chains drawn from one sample of a study of T cell repertoires in cytomegalovirus infection. Antigens for these TCRs are unknown. From the reads, TCRdb called clonotypes with MiXCR, one entry per CDR3 protein. This sample has about 310,000 distinct CDR3 sequences; 20% to 30% occur once, and the top ten carry roughly 15%. The material was cultured PBMCs, obtained from culture after CMV antigen stimulation. The receptors here all came from a human donor in good health (CMV status not recorded). Some clones in this sample may be carry-over from other donors' samples. The CDR3 runs from the conserved cysteine through the conserved F or W. Clone size, where shown, is once, few, many, or a class for clones that have expanded.

clone_size	v_call	j_call	cdr3_aa
few	TRBV5-4	TRBJ2-5	CASSRTGAPETQYF
few	TRBV29-1	TRBJ2-5	CSVSFRGETQYF
few	TRBV7-6	TRBJ2-5	CASSPGAGQETQYF
many	TRBV7-2	TRBJ2-5	CASSYYPGAGGGETQYF
few	TRBV5-4	TRBJ1-4	CASSPSPAGSNEKLFF
few	TRBV6-1	TRBJ1-5	CASTLRGTGSNQPQHF
many	TRBV7-8	TRBJ2-7	CASRLAGGHYEQYF
-	TRBV27	TRBJ2-7	CASSFLGQGANEQYF
-	TRBV12-3/TRBV12-4	TRBJ2-3	CASSLGLGSTDTQYF
-	TRBV19	TRBJ1-5	CASSVQGRQPQHF
few	TRBV12-5	TRBJ1-2	CASGLISDGYTF
few	TRBV19	TRBJ2-3	CASSSMRDTQYF
-	TRBV4-1	TRBJ2-1	CASSQVVSYNEQFF
-	TRBV24-1	TRBJ2-7	CATSDRQAGGYEQYF
many	TRBV11-2	TRBJ2-1	CASSYAWGNEQFF
many	TRBV11-2	TRBJ2-7	CASRSPGANYEQYF
-	TRBV12-3/TRBV12-4	TRBJ2-4	CASSLAGAAKNIQYF
few	TRBV6-1	TRBJ2-2	CASSRGAGELFF
many	TRBV11-3	TRBJ1-2	CASSPGDRSTLNYGYTF
many	TRBV5-6	TRBJ2-6	CASTREFSGANVLTF
few	TRBV7-9	TRBJ2-3	CASRRSGRGSTDTQYF
-	TRBV13	TRBJ2-4	CASSRRPLADLAKNIQYF
-	TRBV29-1	TRBJ2-1	CSVAGRGRINEQFF
-	TRBV20-1	TRBJ2-7	CSARSGSGIFYEQYF
-	TRBV11-3	TRBJ2-5	CASSWGLAGDQTQYF
-	TRBV7-2	TRBJ2-1	CASSLASGRVRNNEQFF
few	TRBV4-1	TRBJ2-1	CASSHSRFPYNEQFF
few	TRBV7-6	TRBJ2-7	CASSLGGVTGQYF
few	TRBV25-1	TRBJ2-5	CASSEYLNFQETQYF
many	TRBV7-6	TRBJ1-2	CASSSSPPGQGNYGYTF
-	TRBV14	TRBJ2-6	CASSQVRRLAGSRANVLTF
few	TRBV5-5	TRBJ1-2	CASSVDNYGYTF
few	TRBV6-2/TRBV6-3	TRBJ2-5	CAGSNPLETQYF
many	TRBV7-8	TRBJ2-1	CASSPGSGSFYNEQFF
-	TRBV4-1	TRBJ2-1	CASSQDKGLAGAHEQFF
once	TRBV6-2/TRBV6-3	TRBJ2-7	CASRLPSGRTFFYEQYF
-	TRBV6-1	TRBJ1-5	CASRRGGSNQPQHF
-	TRBV2	TRBJ2-4	CASKGTTIAKNIQYF
-	TRBV27	TRBJ2-5	CASSRPRETQYF
-	TRBV7-2	TRBJ2-1	CASSRGGAGRNNEQFF
-	TRBV6-6	TRBJ1-3	CASTEPESGNTIYF
many	TRBV7-2	TRBJ1-3	CASSSGQTRSGNTIYF
many	TRBV7-3	TRBJ2-1	CASSLVGDNEQFF
-	TRBV5-5	TRBJ2-1	CASSLEFSGSSNEQFF
few	TRBV30	TRBJ2-2	CAWRRGVNTGELFF
many	TRBV7-8	TRBJ1-5	CASSDSTGTGGYSNQPQHF
-	TRBV19	TRBJ1-2	CASSIVKGQNYGYTF
many	TRBV7-2	TRBJ2-5	CASSTDGQGARETQYF
few	TRBV7-6	TRBJ2-7	CASSSRGWGYEQYF
-	TRBV30	TRBJ2-1	CAWGTSGRDQFF
many	TRBV7-9	TRBJ2-1	CASSTSGRNEQFF
-	TRBV7-2	TRBJ2-5	CASSYDRDGETQYF
-	TRBV2	TRBJ2-7	CASSLSENYEQYF
many	TRBV7-2	TRBJ1-1	CASSLGRGRGGTEAFF
-	TRBV19	TRBJ2-6	CASSQRQGETNVLTF